This T cell receptor beta chain was recovered during a study of cytomegalovirus exposure and HLA in healthy donors. Notes on the study in general: HLA allele associations emerged for some 16,000 TCR beta sequences in a later analysis, at 0.05 false discovery rate. In a later analysis, V- and J-gene trimming of beta chains associated with a DCLRE1C missense variant, replicated independently.

In its sample, this clone was seen a few times. Its antigen is currently unknown. Amplification used 60 Vbeta primers and 13 Jbeta primers. TCRdb's copy holds only in-frame clones and misses some; the assay was immunoSEQ multiplex PCR. This sample has about 200,000 clones, with under 80% found just once. The CDR3 consists of 15 residues. Germline assignment: CDR1 SNHLY and CDR2 FYNNEI. Unmatched junction bases numbered 8, after V lost 4 bases and J lost 5 bases. This chain uses TRBV2 with TRBJ1-5, with 7 bases matching TRBD1. The specimen sequenced was PBMCs. This TCR was sampled from a girl aged 2 to 9 in good health and CMV-seronegative. The CDR3 region is CASSAGTVLHQPQHF. CDR3 coding DNA: TGTGCCAGCAGTGCGGGGACAGTCCTACATCAGCCCCAGCATTTT.